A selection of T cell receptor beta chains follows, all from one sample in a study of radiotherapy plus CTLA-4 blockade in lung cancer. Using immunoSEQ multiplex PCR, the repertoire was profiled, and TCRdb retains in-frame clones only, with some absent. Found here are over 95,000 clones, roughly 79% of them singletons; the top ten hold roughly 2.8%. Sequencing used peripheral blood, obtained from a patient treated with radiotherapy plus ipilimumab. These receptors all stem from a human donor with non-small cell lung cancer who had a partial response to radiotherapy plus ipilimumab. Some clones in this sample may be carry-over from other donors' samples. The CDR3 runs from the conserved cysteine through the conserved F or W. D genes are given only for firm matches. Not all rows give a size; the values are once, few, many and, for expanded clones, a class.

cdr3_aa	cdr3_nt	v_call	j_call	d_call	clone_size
CASSYSARMTSYEQYF	TGTGCCAGCAGTTACTCCGCCAGGATGACATCCTACGAGCAGTACTTC	TRBV6-5	TRBJ2-7	-	-
CASSTGLATGELFF	TGTGCCAGCAGTACAGGACTAGCTACCGGGGAGCTGTTTTTT	TRBV25-1	TRBJ2-2	TRBD2	-
CASSGLAGGIGELFF	TGTGCCAGCAGCGGACTAGCGGGAGGTATCGGGGAGCTGTTTTTT	TRBV7-8	TRBJ2-2	TRBD2	once
CASSFDSLPTPNSPLHF	TGTGCCAGCAGCTTCGACAGTCTTCCTACCCCCAATTCACCCCTCCACTTT	TRBV11-2	TRBJ1-6	-	-
CASTISGTSFYEQYF	TGTGCCAGCACCATCTCCGGGACTAGTTTCTACGAGCAGTACTTC	TRBV7-2	TRBJ2-7	TRBD2	-
CASRSGTSGRETQYF	TGCGCCAGCAGATCCGGGACTAGCGGGCGAGAGACCCAGTACTTC	TRBV10-2	TRBJ2-5	TRBD2	few
CASSLFGGNQPQHF	TGCGCCAGCAGCTTGTTCGGTGGCAATCAGCCCCAGCATTTT	TRBV5-1	TRBJ1-5	-	-
CASSLDLGAGANVLTF	TGTGCCAGCAGCTTGGACTTAGGGGCTGGGGCCAACGTCCTGACTTTC	TRBV5-6	TRBJ2-6	-	-
CASSEGRGGRETQYF	TGTGCCAGCAGCGAAGGAAGGGGGGGCCGGGAGACCCAGTACTTC	TRBV9	TRBJ2-5	-	once
CSARTGGYEQYF	TGCAGCGCACGGACAGGGGGCTACGAGCAGTACTTC	TRBV29-1	TRBJ2-7	TRBD1	-
CASSSGTGNEQYF	TGTGCCAGCAGTTCCGGGACAGGGAACGAGCAGTACTTC	TRBV27	TRBJ2-7	TRBD1	-
CASSLGGAVKNTEAFF	TGTGCCAGCAGTTTGGGGGGGGCGGTCAAGAACACTGAAGCTTTCTTT	TRBV27	TRBJ1-1	-	few
CASSRGGAGGGNEQFF	TGTGCCAGCAGCCGCGGGGGCGCGGGGGGTGGCAATGAGCAGTTCTTC	TRBV7-2	TRBJ2-1	TRBD2	once
CSVAGTGRETQYF	TGCAGCGTTGCGGGGACAGGGAGGGAGACCCAGTACTTC	TRBV29-1	TRBJ2-5	TRBD1	-
CASSTSGRGSNQPQHF	TGTGCCAGCAGTACGTCAGGGCGGGGAAGCAATCAGCCCCAGCATTTT	TRBV28	TRBJ1-5	-	once
CASSGTGGNTIYF	TGTGCCAGCAGCGGGACAGGGGGGAACACCATATATTTT	TRBV28	TRBJ1-3	TRBD1	-
CASSPRTGSNSPLHF	TGTGCCAGCTCACCAAGGACAGGGAGTAATTCACCCCTCCACTTT	TRBV18	TRBJ1-6	TRBD1	-
CSGRQGVGEKLFF	TGCAGCGGGAGACAGGGAGTAGGGGAAAAACTGTTTTTT	TRBV29-1	TRBJ1-4	TRBD1	-
CASSQQGMNTEAFF	TGCGCCAGCAGTCAACAGGGGATGAACACTGAAGCTTTCTTT	TRBV4-3	TRBJ1-1	TRBD1	-
CASSQQENTEAFF	TGTGCCAGCAGTCAGCAGGAGAACACTGAAGCTTTCTTT	TRBV6-4	TRBJ1-1	-	few
CASSYYQGRSEQFF	TGTGCCAGCAGTTACTACCAGGGGCGGAGTGAGCAGTTCTTC	TRBV6-5	TRBJ2-1	-	-
CASSLSAGSYYEQYF	TGTGCCAGCAGTTTGTCGGCAGGGTCTTATTACGAGCAGTACTTC	TRBV27	TRBJ2-7	-	-
CASSQDTTRASGYGYTF	TGCGCCAGCAGCCAGGACACAACCAGGGCGTCTGGCTATGGCTACACCTTC	TRBV4-3	TRBJ1-2	-	-
CASSYGQFPYEQYF	TGTGCCAGCAGTTACGGACAGTTTCCCTACGAGCAGTACTTC	TRBV2	TRBJ2-7	-	-
CASSDRDNYNQPQHF	TGTGCCAGTAGTGACCGGGACAATTACAATCAGCCCCAGCATTTT	TRBV19	TRBJ1-5	-	-